This T cell receptor (beta chain) was obtained from a study of synovial regulatory T cells in juvenile arthritis. TCRdb's copy holds only in-frame clones and misses some; the assay was immunoSEQ multiplex PCR. This sample's table reports 9,000 to 10,000 clones. Worth noting for this clone: No antigen is known for it.

Whole-study findings and limits: Blood Treg cells that were inflammation-associated showed lower TCR diversity than other blood Treg cells. iaTreg cells shared more CDR3 sequences with synovial Tregs than other blood Tregs did. Across patients, iaTreg TCR repertoires were mostly private, partly shared with synovial Teff and blood CPL.

Patients had median age about 12 years, range roughly 2.1-22.9. This CDR3 spans 13 amino acids. Only the protein sequence is given. Germline V lookup: CDR1 MNHEY, CDR2 SVGAGI. V usage is TRBV6-5 and J usage is TRBJ2-7; TCRdb reports TRBD2, a call that lacks DNA to check it against. The sequenced sample consisted of Treg cells from blood. Subset specified: remaining (HLA-DR-negative) circulating blood Treg cells. This sequence originates from a donor aged 2-35 years with juvenile idiopathic arthritis. CDR3 loop: CATERGPVGEQYF.